These 10 T cell receptor beta chains were sequenced from one sample in a study of identical twins. TCRdb re-called the 5' RACE reads with MiXCR, one entry per CDR3 protein. Of fewer than 550,000 distinct CDR3 sequences in the sample, about 16% were seen once. The data were also submitted as part of a second study, on yellow fever vaccine responses in identical twins.

Sequenced sample: CD4+ T cells sorted from blood. These receptors all come from a woman aged 18-29 years in good health.

This chain joins TRBV2 and TRBJ2-3; 8 bases are a match to TRBD1. V was pared by 5 bases and J by 2 bases, with 6 bases of the junction left unmatched. CDR1 and CDR2 (germline): SNHLY, FYNNEI. This CDR3 comprises 15 residues. The chain's CDR3 is CASSRGQADTDTQYF. The CDR3 coding sequence is TGTGCCAGCAGTCGGGGACAGGCTGACACAGATACGCAGTATTTT.

This clonotype was picked up a small number of times. The genes are TRBV20-1 and TRBJ2-3; TRBD2 agrees at 7 bases. Trimming cost V 6 bases and J 4 bases; bases outside gene matches: 7. CDR3 length equals 13 residues. CDR1 is DFQATT and CDR2 is SNEGSKA in the germline V gene (reference sequence). Here the CDR3 DNA reads TGCAGTGCGATGTTGGCGGGGGCAGATACGCAGTATTTT. It translates to CSAMLAGADTQYF.

The chain uses TRBV28 and TRBJ1-1, with 9 nucleotides matching TRBD1. The germline V gene encodes CDR1 MDHEN and CDR2 SYDVKM. Unmatched junction bases numbered 10, after V lost 5 bases and J lost 0 bases. The CDR3 extends over 17 amino acids. The chain's CDR3 is CASSPIQGAYVNTEAFF. The CDR3 DNA reads as TGTGCCAGCAGTCCAATACAGGGGGCTTACGTGAACACTGAAGCTTTCTTT.

This clonotype was detected many times. The rearrangement uses TRBV29-1 and TRBJ1-1; a weak D match, TRBD1 (5 bases). Trimming stripped 4 bases from V and 4 bases from J, with 10 bases between. The CDR3 is 12 amino acids. Germline values: CDR1 SQVTM, CDR2 ANQGSEA. The CDR3 region is CSVVREITEAFF. Written as DNA, the CDR3 is TGCAGCGTTGTCAGGGAAATCACTGAAGCTTTCTTT. Full variable domain (remainder filled in from reference TRBV29-1 and TRBJ1-1): SAVISQKPSRDICQRGTSLTIQCQVDSQVTMMFWYRQQPGQSLTLIATANQGSEATYESGFVIDKFPISRPNLTFSTLTVSNMSPEDSSIYLCSVVREITEAFFGQGTRLTVV.

The chain recombines TRBV7-2 with TRBJ2-6, with a tentative D call TRBD1 (6 bases). V shed 0 bases and J shed 0 bases, with 15 bases lying between them. The V gene's germline CDR1 is SGHTA and CDR2 FQGNSA. The CDR3 spans 19 residues. The CDR3 sequence: CASSLADWKDSSGANVLTF. The DNA of the CDR3 is TGTGCCAGCAGCTTAGCGGACTGGAAGGACAGCTCTGGGGCCAACGTCCTGACTTTC.

The table lists this clonotype with many counts. The V and J genes are TRBV7-2 and TRBJ2-5, with TRBD2 matching over 10 bases. The J segment lost 2 bases and the V segment lost 2 bases, leaving 2 bases of the junction unmatched. Germline assignment: CDR1 SGHTA and CDR2 FQGNSA. The CDR3 extends over 15 amino acids. The CDR3 bases are TGTGCCAGCAGCTTACTAGCGGGAGTTCAAGAGACCCAGTACTTC. This translates into CASSLLAGVQETQYF. Complete variable domain (other parts from reference TRBV7-2 and TRBJ2-5): GAGVSQSPSNKVTEKGKDVELRCDPISGHTALYWYRQSLGQGLEFLIYFQGNSAPDKSGLPSDRFSAERTGGSVSTLTIQRTQQEDSAVYLCASSLLAGVQETQYFGPGTRLLVL.

The table lists this clonotype with a few counts. The J gene is TRBJ2-2, the V gene TRBV28; 11 positions match TRBD1. Germline V gives CDR1 MDHEN, CDR2 SYDVKM. The CDR3 runs 15 residues. The ends lost 2 bases at V and 6 bases at J; junction bases unmatched: 2. For the CDR3, the DNA is TGTGCCAGCAGTTTAGGGACAGGGGGGCCCGGGGAGCTGTTTTTT. Translated, it gives CASSLGTGGPGELFF.

The sample holds a few counts of this clonotype. The gene calls are TRBV6-1 and TRBJ2-1, with a tentative D call TRBD2 (5 bases). V lost 6 bases and J 5 bases, leaving 17 bases between the germline ends. The germline CDR1 and CDR2 sequences are MNHNS and SASEGT. The CDR3 spans 15 residues. In DNA, the CDR3 is TGTGCCAGCAGGCTAGGCGCGGGCAGACACAATGAGCAGTTCTTC. Residues: CASRLGAGRHNEQFF.

This clonotype was detected only a few times. The chain combines TRBV20-1 with TRBJ2-7; D is unresolved. Trimming removed 7 bases from V and 3 bases from J, with 16 bases in between. Germline V gene lookup returns CDR1 DFQATT and CDR2 SNEGSKA (reference sequence). CDR3 size: 13 residues. CDR3 nucleotides: TGCAGTGTCGAAAAGGACGGAAACTACGAGCAGTACTTC. Protein sequence: CSVEKDGNYEQYF.

This clonotype appeared a single time. The chain joins TRBV7-8 to TRBJ2-1; TRBD1 is a possible D gene (6 bases). Trimming took 1 base from V and 8 from J, leaving 15 bases between them. The length of the CDR3 is 15 residues. Germline CDR1 is SGHVS and CDR2 is FQNEAQ. CDR3 nucleotides: TGTGCCAGCAGCTTAGGACCAGGGGTTGTCGATGAGCAGTTCTTC. Translation: CASSLGPGVVDEQFF.